This T cell receptor (beta chain) was observed in a study of glioma-infiltrating T cells. General study points: Very few CDR3 sequences were shared between tissue and blood. Above-expected tissue-blood divergence occurred in all gliomas, most in low-grade ones.

Note on this clonotype: The antigen is undetermined. Because the library targeted alpha chains, this beta chain is an off-target read whose size means little.

The iRepertoire nested amplicon-rescue multiplex PCR amplified TCR alpha and beta CDR3s from RNA. One-step reverse transcription and amplification started from approximately 100-400 ng of tissue mRNA or PBMC total RNA. From the multiplex PCR reads, TCRdb called clonotypes with MiXCR, one entry per CDR3 protein. This repertoire shows some 3,100 distinct CDR3 sequences, approximately 86% found once; its top ten account for about a third. Deletions cut 4 bases from V and 0 bases from J, with 7 bases between. Looked up from germline, CDR1 is MNHNS and CDR2 is SASEGT. The CDR3 loop spans 14 amino acids. This receptor was obtained from a human donor with low-grade glioma or glioblastoma, undergoing nonglioma brain surgery, or in good health (not recorded which). Sequencing input: glioma tissue, nonneoplastic brain tissue, or PBMCs (not recorded which). This chain connects TRBV6-1 to TRBJ2-1; D is ambiguous. The CDR3 nucleotides are TGTGCCAGCAGTGGATCGAGCTCCTACAATGAGCAGTTCTTC. This sequence encodes CASSGSSSYNEQFF.